This entry is about one T cell receptor beta chain. Its antigen is undetermined. Thawed PBMCs were FACS-sorted into unstimulated CD4+CD25+CD127- regulatory T cells, CD4+CD25- non-regulatory cells, CD4 and CD8 cells. The sample comes from a study of Tregs in tolerant kidney transplant recipients. This table comes from immunoSEQ multiplex PCR, and its TCRdb copy is limited to in-frame clones, with some not included. The table shows 200,000 to 300,000 clones, with approximately 83% occurring only once. Study results and caveats: Validation in larger populations is needed because few patients were studied. No direct test of biological reproducibility was done here. The most relevant donor-specific Treg TCRbeta repertoire apparently came from expansion with activated donor B cells.

This TCR was recovered from a human donor in good health. The sample taken for sequencing was CD4+ T cells from blood.

The CDR3 sequence is CASSDSIYEQYF. DNA of the CDR3: TGTGCCAGCAGCGACAGTATCTACGAGCAGTACTTC. The chain carries TRBV6-6 and TRBJ2-7, with a weak D call TRBD1 (5 bases). The germline V and J ends were trimmed by 6 bases and 3 bases, with 9 bases remaining between them. Germline V lookup: CDR1 MNHNY, CDR2 SVGAGI (reference sequence). This CDR3 has 12 amino acids.